This entry describes one T cell receptor beta chain. Its target is not known. This entry is derived from a study of T cell responses to AZD1222 COVID-19 vaccine. Study-level results: Baseline seropositivity occurred in only six AZD1222 recipients. In a largely white British group with more females than males, clonal diversity was possibly underestimated. A rise in Spike-specific TCR breadth and depth followed two AZD1222 doses. Of spike-specific TCRs, nearly half reportedly target regions left unmutated in variants.

TCRdb's table, derived via immunoSEQ multiplex PCR, lists solely in-frame clones and lacks some. The data hold 200,000 to 250,000 clones, with about 94% observed a single time. This clonotype originated in an adult who received the MenACWY meningococcal vaccine as a control. Sequenced material: peripheral blood, taken 28 days after the second dose of the MenACWY control vaccine.

The CDR3 sequence: CASSRASREKLFF. Written as DNA, the CDR3 is TGTGCCAGCTCACGGGCCTCAAGAGAAAAACTGTTTTTT. V is TRBV18 and J is TRBJ1-4; D not resolved. V was pared by 4 bases and J by 8 bases, with 11 bases between. Germline-derived CDR1 and CDR2 are KGHSH and LQKENI. The CDR3 spans 13 residues.